This T cell receptor beta chain derives from a study of radiation and T cells in renal cell carcinoma. The time point denotes: blood 2 weeks post-SBRT. Stated treatment: 15 Gy SBRT to primary tumor, nephrectomy 4 weeks later. Here immunoSEQ multiplex PCR was the method, and the copy in TCRdb shows in-frame clones only, minus some. The sample includes some 120,000 clones, about 88% seen only once; the top ten take 4.5% to 7.5%. CDR1 is LNHDA, CDR2 SQIVND, per germline (reference sequence). CDR3 length: 18 amino acids. V shed 6 bases, J shed 0 bases, and the junction held 12 bases outside the gene matches. This clone has only one observation.

Sequencing used blood, obtained from a patient whose treatment included radiotherapy and nephrectomy. The chain employs TRBV19 and TRBJ2-4; TRBD2 aligns across 9 bases. The sequence was collected from a woman in her 70s with renal cell carcinoma. CDR3 loop: CASSPGWSGGIAKNIQYF. The CDR3 coding sequence is TGTGCCAGTAGCCCTGGTTGGAGCGGGGGGATAGCCAAAAACATTCAGTACTTC. Supplemented by reference TRBV19 and TRBJ2-4, the full variable domain reads DGGITQSPKYLFRKEGQNVTLSCEQNLNHDAMYWYRQDPGQGLRLIYYSQIVNDFQKGDIAEGYSVSREKKESFPLTVTSAQKNPTAFYLCASSPGWSGGIAKNIQYFGAGTRLSVL.